These T cell receptor beta chains were read from a single sample in a study of siplizumab effects on memory and regulatory T cells. Sequenced by immunoSEQ multiplex PCR; TCRdb stores in-frame clones only, minus some. The sample carries 99,000 or so clones, more than 85% recorded once. Sequenced sample: Tregs sorted from blood. The origin of the receptors is a human donor in good health. Both conserved end residues are part of each CDR3. Each record gives: CDR3 protein, clone size, J gene, V gene. Rows may omit the clone size; those that give it use once, few, many or a size class.

cdr3_aa: CASTRSLAGKTDTQYF
clone_size: NA
j_call: TRBJ2-3
v_call: TRBV7-9

cdr3_aa: CASSPGLAGVGRIQYF
clone_size: NA
j_call: TRBJ2-4
v_call: TRBV5-1

cdr3_aa: CAIQAGIGTGKNTGELFF
clone_size: NA
j_call: TRBJ2-2
v_call: TRBV10-3

cdr3_aa: CASSLDRVNTGELFF
clone_size: once
j_call: TRBJ2-2
v_call: TRBV7-9

cdr3_aa: CASSVLGYNEQFF
clone_size: NA
j_call: TRBJ2-1
v_call: TRBV9

cdr3_aa: CASSLVRRGDYGYTF
clone_size: NA
j_call: TRBJ1-2
v_call: TRBV7-9

cdr3_aa: CASSFGLAGTDTQYF
clone_size: NA
j_call: TRBJ2-3
v_call: TRBV7-3

cdr3_aa: CASGLGLQKGSGELFF
clone_size: once
j_call: TRBJ2-2
v_call: TRBV12-5

cdr3_aa: CASSLGLAHTDTQYF
clone_size: NA
j_call: TRBJ2-3
v_call: TRBV13

cdr3_aa: CASSLVSSGRWKDTQYF
clone_size: NA
j_call: TRBJ2-3
v_call: TRBV5-1

cdr3_aa: CSAGPRDIQYF
clone_size: NA
j_call: TRBJ2-4
v_call: TRBV29-1

cdr3_aa: CASSQPGGVNTEAFF
clone_size: once
j_call: TRBJ1-1
v_call: TRBV4-1

cdr3_aa: CASSEYPGQARSYTF
clone_size: NA
j_call: TRBJ1-2
v_call: TRBV25-1

cdr3_aa: CASSLLEGAEAFF
clone_size: NA
j_call: TRBJ1-1
v_call: TRBV5-6

cdr3_aa: CASSLGTSGIGANVLTF
clone_size: once
j_call: TRBJ2-6
v_call: TRBV27

cdr3_aa: CASTGDSQQETQYF
clone_size: NA
j_call: TRBJ2-5
v_call: TRBV7-9

cdr3_aa: CASSYYTVVDEKLFF
clone_size: NA
j_call: TRBJ1-4
v_call: TRBV5-6

cdr3_aa: CASSPTRLTGGPYNSPLHF
clone_size: NA
j_call: TRBJ1-6
v_call: TRBV14

cdr3_aa: CASSQDRSTGERYGYTF
clone_size: NA
j_call: TRBJ1-2
v_call: TRBV4-2

cdr3_aa: CASSPRGLNYGYTF
clone_size: NA
j_call: TRBJ1-2
v_call: TRBV27

cdr3_aa: CASSESTGNQPQHF
clone_size: NA
j_call: TRBJ1-5
v_call: TRBV10-2

cdr3_aa: CSVGQGFNYGYTF
clone_size: NA
j_call: TRBJ1-2
v_call: TRBV29-1

cdr3_aa: CASSLWSRASYNEQFF
clone_size: NA
j_call: TRBJ2-1
v_call: TRBV11-3

cdr3_aa: CASSPAGGVDGYTF
clone_size: NA
j_call: TRBJ1-2
v_call: TRBV18

cdr3_aa: CASIPVRRGSSTEAFF
clone_size: NA
j_call: TRBJ1-1
v_call: TRBV6-6

cdr3_aa: CASSLVGAGRTNEKLFF
clone_size: NA
j_call: TRBJ1-4
v_call: TRBV5-6

cdr3_aa: CASSSGTGDYGYTF
clone_size: NA
j_call: TRBJ1-2
v_call: TRBV5-1

cdr3_aa: CASRTSGGADGYTF
clone_size: NA
j_call: TRBJ1-2
v_call: TRBV6-5

cdr3_aa: CAWSHDRGLRGYTF
clone_size: NA
j_call: TRBJ1-2
v_call: TRBV30

cdr3_aa: CSARGLSEQFF
clone_size: NA
j_call: TRBJ2-1
v_call: TRBV20-1

cdr3_aa: CASSWGQLYEQYF
clone_size: NA
j_call: TRBJ2-7
v_call: TRBV5-1

cdr3_aa: CASSLQGGRTEAFF
clone_size: NA
j_call: TRBJ1-1
v_call: TRBV10-2

cdr3_aa: CASSLRAESSYEQYF
clone_size: NA
j_call: TRBJ2-7
v_call: TRBV5-1

cdr3_aa: CASSPSSYEQYF
clone_size: NA
j_call: TRBJ2-7
v_call: TRBV18